This TCR beta chain comes out of a study of blood T cells in healthy people across ages. Per individual sample, total RNA of at least 5 micrograms was extracted. Comments on this clonotype: What it binds is unknown.

It was with a sample-barcoded 5' primer and a J-beta primer mix that a second PCR of about 6 to 12 cycles was run. TCRdb recomputed calls from the 5' RACE reads with MiXCR, one row per CDR3 protein. This table has some 1.5 million distinct CDR3 sequences, approximately 43% appearing once. Overall study findings and caveats: As age increased, TCR beta diversity per million T cells fell in a roughly linear fashion.

The sequence was obtained from a woman in her late teens or twenties in good health. The sequenced sample consisted of blood.

The chain's CDR3 is CSAREPGNVLTF. In nucleotides, the CDR3 is TGCAGTGCTAGAGAGCCGGGGAACGTCCTGACTTTC. The rearrangement uses TRBV20-1 and TRBJ2-6; the D gene is possibly TRBD2 (5 bases). V shed 0 bases and J shed 10 bases, with 7 bases lying between them. The germline gives CDR1 DFQATT, CDR2 SNEGSKA (reference sequence). This CDR3 has 12 amino acids.